The rows below give T cell receptor beta chains drawn from one sample of a study of technical replicates of blood from a few donors. Some clones are missing from TCRdb's copy, which holds only in-frame ones; the method was immunoSEQ multiplex PCR. This table holds fewer than 90,000 clones, 94% found once. Sequenced material: T cells isolated from PBMCs. The receptors come from a human donor in good health. Each CDR3 is given with its conserved first and last residue. A row's size may be missing; if present it is once, few, many or a size class.

clone size	J gene	V gene	CDR3 protein
NA	TRBJ2-1	TRBV5-6	CASSYNTGYEQFF
NA	TRBJ1-1	TRBV6-5	CASSPWARGGGEAFF
NA	TRBJ2-1	TRBV7-9	CASSATSGGGNEQFF
NA	TRBJ2-3	TRBV5-1	CASSPGKGADTQYF
once	TRBJ2-1	TRBV6-5	CASRHTSGSTNEQFF
NA	TRBJ2-2	TRBV9	CASSVDVGQGAGELFF
NA	TRBJ1-1	TRBV6-1	CASEDRAGTEAFF
NA	TRBJ2-3	TRBV28	CASSLTYRAGGSTDTQYF
NA	TRBJ2-1	TRBV27	CASSLGTSGVHNEQFF
NA	TRBJ2-1	TRBV4-1	CASSHLPGTGDNEQFF
NA	TRBJ1-2	TRBV6-1	CASSEQVIYGYTF
NA	TRBJ1-1	TRBV29-1	CSADRGKSEAFF
NA	TRBJ2-7	TRBV19	CASSMHLRAAYEQYF
NA	TRBJ1-2	TRBV27	CATPFVGAGARLGYTF
NA	TRBJ1-3	TRBV7-8	CASSPSGSFSGNTIYF
NA	TRBJ1-6	TRBV6-5	CASSYSKREYNSPLHF
NA	TRBJ2-3	TRBV9	CASSVKQSGSTTDTQYF
NA	TRBJ1-1	TRBV5-4	CASRREGGNTEAFF
NA	TRBJ2-3	TRBV9	CASSVVDTGRSTDTQYF
NA	TRBJ2-7	TRBV29-1	CSVRLAGGPSLNYEQYF
NA	TRBJ1-2	TRBV6-4	CASSDRGYGYTF
once	TRBJ2-1	TRBV5-1	CASSERQGVYEQFF
NA	TRBJ2-7	TRBV9	CASSVSPYLAYEQYF
NA	TRBJ1-5	TRBV27	CASSNRQGSNQPQHF
NA	TRBJ2-1	TRBV15	CATSRDGSLEQFF
once	TRBJ1-2	TRBV5-1	CASSLGQGRDYGYTF
NA	TRBJ1-3	TRBV4-2	CASSQDPPTSSGNTIYF
NA	TRBJ2-7	TRBV2	CASSAQVGHEQYF
NA	TRBJ2-4	TRBV12-1	CASSFGAGTGGLIRAKNIQYF
NA	TRBJ2-5	TRBV6-6	CATGGKETQYF
NA	TRBJ2-1	TRBV7-9	CASSFTGQPGEQFF
NA	TRBJ2-2	TRBV25-1	CASSEFGRGLETGELFF
NA	TRBJ2-3	TRBV7-8	CASSLAPDTQYF
once	TRBJ2-3	TRBV5-1	CASSLYGTSTDTQYF
NA	TRBJ1-1	TRBV11-2	CASSLVTGDTEAFF
NA	TRBJ1-1	TRBV7-9	CASSVKTVNTEAFF
NA	TRBJ1-1	TRBV11-3	CASSTGAGAPVF
NA	TRBJ2-5	TRBV4-1	CASSRPGQETQYF
once	TRBJ2-3	TRBV5-4	CASRSSGTSIDTQYF
NA	TRBJ2-1	TRBV10-2	CASTGRLEGSYNEQFF
NA	TRBJ1-1	TRBV11-3	CASRSRGPAFF
NA	TRBJ1-3	TRBV7-6	CASSLVLPRAGNTIYF
once	TRBJ2-4	TRBV29-1	CSVSGTAPSQAKNIQYF
NA	TRBJ1-2	TRBV29-1	CSVAGTADYGYTF
NA	TRBJ2-1	TRBV29-1	CSVEDSLGTSGRVVNEQFF
NA	TRBJ2-3	TRBV5-1	CASSSSGTRSTDTQYF
NA	TRBJ1-6	TRBV9	CASSNGDSPLHF
NA	TRBJ2-1	TRBV4-2	CASSQVSDEQFF
NA	TRBJ1-5	TRBV6-5	CASRRGSWAQPQHF
NA	TRBJ2-7	TRBV19	CATQNRGLYEQYF
NA	TRBJ2-1	TRBV6-6	CASSYRDFRDEQFF
NA	TRBJ1-5	TRBV28	CASSLSSNSNQPQHF
NA	TRBJ2-7	TRBV19	CASSDHPGQVYEQYF
NA	TRBJ2-7	TRBV13	CASSLGLAGEISYEQYF
NA	TRBJ1-1	TRBV10-2	CASSEEGARTEAFF
few	TRBJ1-1	TRBV27	CASRPSKQGWDTEAFF
NA	TRBJ2-3	TRBV2	CASSGHGTETYF
NA	TRBJ1-2	TRBV2	CASRVPGQGAGYTF
NA	TRBJ1-1	TRBV28	CASSLGTGNTEAFF
NA	TRBJ1-3	TRBV2	CASSEEQGNTIYF